These T cell receptor beta chains were read from a single sample in a study of shared clonotypes between healthy human individuals. Profiling relied on immunoSEQ multiplex PCR, and the TCRdb table lists in-frame clones only, not all of them. This repertoire shows some 580,000 clones, about 97% found once; its top ten account for around 0.058%. The sample taken for sequencing was naive CD4+ T cells sorted from blood. The receptors here all came from a woman aged 25 to 39 in good health. The CDR3 runs from the conserved cysteine through the conserved F or W. The order of the fields is clone size, J gene, D gene, V gene, CDR3 DNA, CDR3 protein. A D gene is named only where the DNA matches it firmly. The size entry is marked missing in some rows and otherwise reads once, few, many or a size class.

>-|TRBJ1-5|-|TRBV2
TGTGCCAGCAGTGAAGAAATAAATCAGCCCCAGCATTTT
CASSEEINQPQHF
>-|TRBJ2-2|TRBD2|TRBV16
TGTGCCAGCAGCCAGGGACTAGCTGACACCGGGGAGCTGTTTTTT
CASSQGLADTGELFF
>-|TRBJ1-5|-|TRBV2
TGTGCCAGCAGCGGGACACATAGCAATCAGCCCCAGCATTTT
CASSGTHSNQPQHF
>-|TRBJ1-2|-|TRBV28
TGTGCCAGCAGTTTGAGTCGCCGGGTCTGGTTAATAGGTGGCTACACCTTC
CASSLSRRVWLIGGYTF
>-|TRBJ2-3|-|TRBV11-3
TGTGCCAGCAGCTTAGGAATGGTGGGAGTGGGCACAGATACGCAGTATTTT
CASSLGMVGVGTDTQYF
>-|TRBJ2-1|-|TRBV11-2
TGTGCCAGCAGCTCTATCGCGGCTAGCTCCTACAATGAGCAGTTCTTC
CASSSIAASSYNEQFF
>once|TRBJ1-4|-|TRBV7-9
TGTGCCAGCAGCCCCGATCAAGGGGCGCAAAGGAAACTGTTTTTT
CASSPDQGAQRKLFF
>-|TRBJ1-1|TRBD1|TRBV28
TGTGCCAGCAGTTTCCTTTGGACAGGGATGAACACTGAAGCTTTCTTT
CASSFLWTGMNTEAFF
>once|TRBJ1-5|-|TRBV7-9
TGTGCCAGCAGCTCCAGTGGGAGCCACAATCAGCCCCAGCATTTT
CASSSSGSHNQPQHF
>-|TRBJ2-2|-|TRBV10-1
TGCGCCAGCCGGGAGACGGACACCGGGGAGCTGTTTTTT
CASRETDTGELFF
>-|TRBJ1-2|-|TRBV7-2
TGTGCCAGCAGCTTTTCAGTGGGGGTCTATGGCTACACCTTC
CASSFSVGVYGYTF
>-|TRBJ2-5|TRBD2|TRBV28
TGTGCCAGCAGTTCGGGACTAGCGGGAGTTGAGACCCAGTACTTC
CASSSGLAGVETQYF
>-|TRBJ2-6|TRBD1|TRBV10-2
TGCGCCAGCAGTGGGACAGGGTACGGGGCCAACGTCCTGACTTTC
CASSGTGYGANVLTF
>-|TRBJ2-3|-|TRBV4-2
TGTGCCAGCAGCCCCGCCCGTAAAGATACGCAGTATTTT
CASSPARKDTQYF
>-|TRBJ2-5|TRBD1|TRBV5-1
TGCGCCAGCAGCTTCCGGACAGGGGGCGAAGAGACCCAGTACTTC
CASSFRTGGEETQYF
>-|TRBJ2-1|TRBD1|TRBV28
TGTGCCAGCAGTTTAAGGACAGGGATTGCCTATAGGTTCTTC
CASSLRTGIAYRFF
>-|TRBJ2-1|-|TRBV2
TGTGCCAGCAGCCCGGAGAGCTCCTACAATGAGCAGTTCTTC
CASSPESSYNEQFF
>-|TRBJ2-7|TRBD2|TRBV28
TGTGCCAGCCGGGACGGCGGGAGGGCTTCCTACGAGCAGTACTTC
CASRDGGRASYEQYF
>-|TRBJ2-7|-|TRBV28
TGTGCCAGCAGTTTGCTGGCAAGGGAGCAGTACTTC
CASSLLAREQYF
>-|TRBJ2-7|TRBD2|TRBV5-4
TGTGCCAGCAGTCCTGCGGGACTAGAGACCTCCTACGAGCAGTACTTC
CASSPAGLETSYEQYF
>-|TRBJ2-3|-|TRBV29-1
TGCAGCGGTCGGGAACTAGAAAATACGCAGTATTTT
CSGRELENTQYF
>-|TRBJ2-7|-|TRBV7-9
TGTGCCAGCAGCTTGACACGGACGGATTCCTACGAGCAGTACTTC
CASSLTRTDSYEQYF
>-|TRBJ2-3|TRBD2|TRBV11-2
TGTGCCAGCAGCTGGGGGACTAGCGGGATAACAGATACGCAGTATTTT
CASSWGTSGITDTQYF
>-|TRBJ2-2|TRBD1|TRBV5-3
TGTGCCAGCAGCTGGGACAGGGGGCGCCGGGAGCTGTTTTTT
CASSWDRGRRELFF
>-|TRBJ2-1|TRBD2|TRBV28
TGTGCCAGCAGCTACGCCCCGTACGGGGGAGGGTACAATGAGCAGTTCTTC
CASSYAPYGGGYNEQFF
>-|TRBJ1-2|-|TRBV6-6
TGTGCCAGCAGTTACCTAGCTGATGGCTACACCTTC
CASSYLADGYTF
>-|TRBJ1-1|-|TRBV7-9
TGTGCCAGCAGCGCAGACGTCCCCTCCGCGTCTGAAGCTTTCTTT
CASSADVPSASEAFF
>-|TRBJ2-1|TRBD2|TRBV7-2
TGTGCCAGCAGCTTAGGGGGACTAGCGGGAGGGGAGTTCTTC
CASSLGGLAGGEFF
>-|TRBJ1-6|TRBD1|TRBV28
TGTGCCAGCTCAGGGGGCGCGAGCTCCTATAATTCACCCCTCCACTTT
CASSGGASSYNSPLHF
>-|TRBJ1-5|TRBD1|TRBV7-9
TGTGCCAGCAGCCCGGACAGGGGACAGCCCCAGCATTTT
CASSPDRGQPQHF
>-|TRBJ2-1|TRBD2|TRBV28
TGTGCCAGCAGTTTTCCTAGGAGGGAGGGCTTCTATGAGCAGTTCTTC
CASSFPRREGFYEQFF
>once|TRBJ2-1|-|TRBV27
TGTGCCAGCAGCTATGGGGGGACTGTGTACAATGAGCAGTTCTTC
CASSYGGTVYNEQFF
>-|TRBJ1-4|-|TRBV11-2
TGTGCCAGCAGCCCACGGACAGATGAAAAACTGTTTTTT
CASSPRTDEKLFF
>-|TRBJ2-1|TRBD2|TRBV28
TGTGCCAGCAGTCCCGGGACTAGCGGAAACAATGAGCAGTTCTTC
CASSPGTSGNNEQFF
>-|TRBJ1-5|TRBD1|TRBV5-1
TGCGCCAGCAGCCCAGGACAGGGGGGAGGCAATCAGCCCCAGCATTTT
CASSPGQGGGNQPQHF
>-|TRBJ2-2|-|TRBV15
TGTGCCACCAGTATCCAATTGAGCGACGGGGAGCTGTTTTTT
CATSIQLSDGELFF
>-|TRBJ2-5|TRBD2|TRBV5-4
TGTGCCAGCAGCGGAGGGACTACTACAGAGACCCAGTACTTC
CASSGGTTTETQYF
>-|TRBJ1-1|-|TRBV5-1
TGCGCCAGCAGCTTTGGACAAACGAACACTGAAGCTTTCTTT
CASSFGQTNTEAFF
>-|TRBJ2-7|TRBD2|TRBV4-2
TGTGCCAGCAGCGACCCCGGGACTAGCGCTTACGAGCAGTACTTC
CASSDPGTSAYEQYF
>once|TRBJ2-1|-|TRBV5-4
TGTGCCAGCAGCTCCCGTGTAAGCTCCTACAATGAGCAGTTCTTC
CASSSRVSSYNEQFF
>-|TRBJ2-1|TRBD2|TRBV4-1
TGCGCCAGCAGCCAACCCACTAGCGGGAGGGGGAATGAGCAGTTCTTC
CASSQPTSGRGNEQFF
>-|TRBJ2-1|TRBD1|TRBV7-3
TGTGCCAGCAGCTACCTCGGGACAGGGGTTCTCAATGAGCAGTTCTTC
CASSYLGTGVLNEQFF
>-|TRBJ1-1|-|TRBV29-1
TGCAGCGTTGATGCGCGGCCTGAGGGGTCTGAAGCTTTCTTT
CSVDARPEGSEAFF
>-|TRBJ1-3|-|TRBV5-1
TGCGCCAGCAGCTTGGTTGGGCAGACTAGCACCATATATTTT
CASSLVGQTSTIYF
>once|TRBJ1-3|-|TRBV30
TGTGCCTGGAGTTCGAATTCTGGAAACACCATATATTTT
CAWSSNSGNTIYF
>-|TRBJ2-3|-|TRBV6-5
TGTGCCAGCAGTTACTCATGGGGGAGCCGCACAGATACGCAGTATTTT
CASSYSWGSRTDTQYF
>-|TRBJ2-7|TRBD2|TRBV19
TGTGCCAGTAGTATAACTAGCGGTCAGTACGAGCAGTACTTC
CASSITSGQYEQYF